The clone carrying this T cell receptor beta chain was seen only once. This sample stems from a study of T cell changes during pregnancy in multiple sclerosis. CDR3 size: 18 residues. Germline V gives CDR1 SGDLS, CDR2 YYNGEE. Trimming removed 4 bases from V and 0 bases from J, with 22 bases in between. The table came from immunoSEQ multiplex PCR; TCRdb's copy has only in-frame clones and leaves some out. Altogether some 93,000 clones are present, 80% to 95% being singletons, with the ten largest covering more than 2%. This clonotype was obtained from a female donor with multiple sclerosis, enrolled in a pregnancy study. The rearrangement joins TRBV9 to TRBJ1-1, with no clear D. The sequencing used peripheral blood, collected after pregnancy. The CDR3 nucleotides are TGTGCCAGCAGCCATCCCCTGACTCGCGGAAAACTGAACACTGAAGCTTTCTTT. Translating gives CASSHPLTRGKLNTEAFF.